Shown below are 10 T cell receptor beta chains from a single sample sequenced in a study of T cell changes during pregnancy in multiple sclerosis. Clones were read by immunoSEQ multiplex PCR, and TCRdb kept only the in-frame ones, dropping some. The sample has some 28,000 clones; 85% to 90% are singletons. The material sequenced was CD4+ T cells from peripheral blood mononuclear cells, taken in the first trimester of pregnancy. These TCRs come from a female donor in good health, enrolled as a control in a pregnancy study.

V is TRBV7-9 and J is TRBJ1-6; 7 bases line up with TRBD1. The CDR3 is 16 residues long. Germline assignment: CDR1 SEHNR and CDR2 FQNEAQ (reference sequence). J was trimmed by 6 bases and V by 4 bases; bases with no gene match: 9. Here the CDR3 DNA reads TGTGCCAGCAGCTCCCAACGGACAGGCGGTAATTCACCCCTCCACTTT. Translated: CASSSQRTGGNSPLHF.

The gene calls are TRBV4-1 and TRBJ2-7; no definite D call. From germline, CDR1 is MGHRA and CDR2 YSYEKL. The CDR3 extends over 14 amino acids. V was cut by 6 bases and J by 1 base, with 13 bases left in between. Here the CDR3 reads CASSELPVSYEQYF. The CDR3 DNA follows: TGCGCCAGCAGTGAACTACCAGTTTCCTACGAGCAGTACTTC.

This clone has only one observation. The rearrangement uses TRBV28 and TRBJ1-1, with D possibly TRBD1 on 5 matching bases. The CDR3 totals 13 residues. V was trimmed by 10 bases and J by 6 bases, leaving 18 bases between them. Per the germline V gene, CDR1 is MDHEN and CDR2 is SYDVKM. The CDR3 coding sequence is TGTGCCACGTCCGGATGGGGGGTCGCTGAAGCTTTCTTT. As protein: CATSGWGVAEAFF.

In DNA form, the CDR3 reads TGTGCCATCAGTGAGACCGGGAGGGCCATCGAGCAGTACTTC. This codes for CAISETGRAIEQYF. The V gene is TRBV10-3, the J gene TRBJ2-7; 8 bases are a match to TRBD2. V was clipped by 2 bases and J by 6 bases; unmatched bases: 6. This CDR3 spans 14 amino acids. Germline V gene lookup returns CDR1 ENHRY and CDR2 SYGVKD.

The J gene is TRBJ2-5, the V gene TRBV6-6; D may be TRBD1 (7 bases). The CDR3 is 16 amino acids. The ends were cut back, 2 bases at V and 5 bases at J, with 18 bases in the middle. Per germline, CDR1 MNHNY and CDR2 SVGAGI (reference sequence). Here the CDR3 reads CASSYPRTGDFETQYF. The CDR3 nucleotides are TGTGCCAGCAGTTACCCTCGAACAGGGGACTTCGAGACCCAGTACTTC.

The J gene is TRBJ2-3, the V gene TRBV6-5, with 10 bases aligning to TRBD1. Per the germline V gene, CDR1 is MNHEY and CDR2 is SVGAGI. V shed 4 bases, J shed 5 bases, and the junction held 9 bases outside the gene matches. This CDR3 comprises 16 residues. Here the CDR3 reads CASSFDRGLKGDTQYF. The DNA of the CDR3 is TGTGCCAGCAGTTTCGACAGGGGGCTGAAGGGAGATACGCAGTATTTT.

The CDR3 coding sequence is TGCGCCAGCAGCGATACTCACAGCGGGCCGGCCAAAAACATTCAGTACTTC. Protein: CASSDTHSGPAKNIQYF. This rearrangement joins TRBV4-3 to TRBJ2-4; possibly TRBD2 for D (6 bases). Trimming stripped 5 bases from V and 1 base from J, with 18 bases between. There are 17 residues in the CDR3. Germline CDR1 LGHNA, CDR2 YSLEER.

The chain combines TRBV6-5 with TRBJ2-6, with D unclear. CDR3 length equals 16 residues. The V gene lost 0 bases and the J gene lost 0 bases, with 6 bases spanning the gap. The germline V gene has CDR1 MNHEY and CDR2 SVGAGI. The CDR3 protein is CASSYSSLSGANVLTF. The CDR3 DNA sequence: TGTGCCAGCAGTTACTCGAGCCTCTCTGGGGCCAACGTCCTGACTTTC.

The chain uses TRBV5-1 and TRBJ2-1; maybe TRBD2 (6 bases). The CDR3 contains 16 residues. The germline V gene has CDR1 SGHRS and CDR2 YFSETQ. V was cut by 0 bases and J by 0 bases, with 10 bases left in between. In DNA, the CDR3 is TGCGCCAGCAGCTTGGGAGCGGGCGGCTCCTACAATGAGCAGTTCTTC. Encoded protein: CASSLGAGGSYNEQFF.

The rearrangement uses TRBV7-9 and TRBJ1-1; D is perhaps TRBD1 (5 bases). The germline CDR1 and CDR2 sequences are SEHNR and FQNEAQ (reference sequence). The CDR3 spans 13 residues. The V and J ends lost 5 bases and 5 bases respectively, with 12 bases between them. CDR3: CASSIRGGTEAFF. The CDR3 coding sequence is TGTGCCAGCAGCATCCGGGGGGGGACTGAAGCTTTCTTT.